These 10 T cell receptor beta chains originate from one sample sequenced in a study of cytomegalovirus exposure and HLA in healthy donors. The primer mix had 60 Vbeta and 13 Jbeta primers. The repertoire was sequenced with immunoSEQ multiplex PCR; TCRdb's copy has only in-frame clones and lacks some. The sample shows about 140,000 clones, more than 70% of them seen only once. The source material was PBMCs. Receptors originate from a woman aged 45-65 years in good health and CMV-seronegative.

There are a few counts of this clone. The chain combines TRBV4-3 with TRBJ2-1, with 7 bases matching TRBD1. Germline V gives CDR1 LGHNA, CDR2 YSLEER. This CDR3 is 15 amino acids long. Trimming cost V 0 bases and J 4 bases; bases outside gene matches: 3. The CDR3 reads CASSQEEQGYNEQFF. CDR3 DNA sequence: TGCGCCAGCAGCCAAGAAGAACAGGGGTACAATGAGCAGTTCTTC.

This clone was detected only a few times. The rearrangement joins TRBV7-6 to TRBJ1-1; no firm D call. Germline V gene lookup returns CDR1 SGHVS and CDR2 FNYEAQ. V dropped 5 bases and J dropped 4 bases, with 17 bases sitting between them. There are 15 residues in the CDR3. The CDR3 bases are TGTGCCAGCAGCCCTAGGCGAGGAGTGGGCACTGAAGCTTTCTTT. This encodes CASSPRRGVGTEAFF.

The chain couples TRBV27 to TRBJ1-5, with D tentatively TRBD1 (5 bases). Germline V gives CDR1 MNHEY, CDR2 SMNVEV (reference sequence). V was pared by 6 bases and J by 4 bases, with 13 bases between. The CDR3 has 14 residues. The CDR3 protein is CASRPTGDNQPQHF. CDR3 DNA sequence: TGTGCCAGCAGGCCCACAGGTGATAATCAGCCCCAGCATTTT.

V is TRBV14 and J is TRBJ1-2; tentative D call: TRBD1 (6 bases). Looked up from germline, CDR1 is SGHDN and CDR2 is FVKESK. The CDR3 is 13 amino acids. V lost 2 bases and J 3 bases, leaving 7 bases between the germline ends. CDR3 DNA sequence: TGTGCCAGCAGCCAACAGGGGTACTATGGCTACACCTTC. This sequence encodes CASSQQGYYGYTF.

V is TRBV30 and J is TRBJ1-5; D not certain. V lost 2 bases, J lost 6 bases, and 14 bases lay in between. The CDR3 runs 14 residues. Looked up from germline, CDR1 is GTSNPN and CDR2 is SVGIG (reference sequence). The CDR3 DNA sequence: TGTGCCTGGAGTAGCGGGGTTATGGGTCAGCCCCAGCATTTT. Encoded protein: CAWSSGVMGQPQHF.

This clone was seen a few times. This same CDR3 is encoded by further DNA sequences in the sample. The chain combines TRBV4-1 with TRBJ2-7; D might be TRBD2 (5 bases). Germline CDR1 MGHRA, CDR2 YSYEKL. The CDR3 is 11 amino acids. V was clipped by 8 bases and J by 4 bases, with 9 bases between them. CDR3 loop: CASGELYEQYF. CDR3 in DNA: TGCGCCAGCGGGGAGCTATACGAGCAGTACTTC.

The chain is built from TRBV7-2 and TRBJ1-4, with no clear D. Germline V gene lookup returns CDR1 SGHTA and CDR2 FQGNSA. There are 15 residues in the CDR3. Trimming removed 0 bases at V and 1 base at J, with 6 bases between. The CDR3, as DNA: TGTGCCAGCAGCTTAGCCTCGGGAACTAATGAAAAACTGTTTTTT. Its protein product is CASSLASGTNEKLFF.

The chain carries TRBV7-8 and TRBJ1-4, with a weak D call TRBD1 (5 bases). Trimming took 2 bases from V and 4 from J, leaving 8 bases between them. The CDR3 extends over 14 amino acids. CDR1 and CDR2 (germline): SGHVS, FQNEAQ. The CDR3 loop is CASSLTDINEKLFF. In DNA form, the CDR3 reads TGTGCCAGCAGCTTAACGGACATTAATGAAAAACTGTTTTTT.

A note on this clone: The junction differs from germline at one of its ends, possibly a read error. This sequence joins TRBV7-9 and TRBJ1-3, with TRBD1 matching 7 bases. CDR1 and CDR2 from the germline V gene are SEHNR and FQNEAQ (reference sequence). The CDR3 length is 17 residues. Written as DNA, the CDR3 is TGTTCCAGCAGCTTAGGGCCGCAGGGGGACGCCGGAAACACCATATATTTT. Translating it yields CSSSLGPQGDAGNTIYF.

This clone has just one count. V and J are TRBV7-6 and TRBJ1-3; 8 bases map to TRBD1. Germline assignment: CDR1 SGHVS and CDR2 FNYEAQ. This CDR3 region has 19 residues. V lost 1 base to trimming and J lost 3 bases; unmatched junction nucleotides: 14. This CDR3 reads CASSLVELRQGADGNTIYF. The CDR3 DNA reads TGTGCCAGCAGCTTAGTCGAATTAAGGCAGGGGGCTGATGGAAACACCATATATTTT.